The 2 T cell receptor beta chains given below trace back to one sample, sequenced in a study of cytomegalovirus exposure and HLA in healthy donors. Primers for the PCR totalled 60 Vbeta and 13 Jbeta. TCRdb's table, derived via immunoSEQ multiplex PCR, lists solely in-frame clones and lacks some. The sample lists roughly 100,000 clones, around 77% occurring once. The sequenced material came from PBMCs. Receptors were obtained from a man aged 50-60 years in good health and CMV-seropositive.

The chain links TRBV4-3 to TRBJ2-3; TRBD1 matches at 8 bases. V lost 0 bases, J lost 4 bases, and 6 bases stayed unmatched. Germline V gives CDR1 LGHNA, CDR2 YSLEER. The CDR3 runs to 16 residues. The CDR3 sequence: CASSQEGPGGSDTQYF. The DNA of the CDR3 is TGCGCCAGCAGCCAAGAAGGGCCAGGGGGCTCAGATACGCAGTATTTT.

The chain is built from TRBV28 and TRBJ2-4, with TRBD1 identical over 8 bases. CDR3 size: 17 residues. V lost 1 base to trimming and J lost 1 base; unmatched junction nucleotides: 6. CDR1 and CDR2 from the germline V gene are MDHEN and SYDVKM. The CDR3 coding sequence is TGTGCCAGCAGTTTATCTCAGGGGGCGGGGGCCAAAAACATTCAGTACTTC. Its translation: CASSLSQGAGAKNIQYF.